Listed here are 18 T cell receptor beta chains from one sample, sequenced in a study of response to subunit inactivated influenza vaccine. TCRdb reanalysed the RT-PCR reads using MiXCR and keeps one entry per CDR3 protein. Found here are 540,000 or so distinct CDR3 sequences, over 10% of them singletons; the top ten hold over 10%. The specimen was PBMCs from blood, collected roughly 45 days after vaccination. All receptors derive from a man between 50 and 59 years old who received an inactivated influenza vaccine.

The chain has TRBV10-3 and TRBJ1-1; D gene unclear. Trimming took 8 bases from V and 1 from J, leaving 8 bases between them. This CDR3 spans 12 amino acids. Looked up from germline, CDR1 is ENHRY and CDR2 is SYGVKD. For the CDR3, the DNA is TGTGCCATCCGTTCTGGGAACACTGAAGCTTTCTTT. It encodes CAIRSGNTEAFF.

This clonotype was counted only a few times. V gene TRBV20-1 combines with J gene TRBJ2-7, with 9 bases identical to TRBD1. Germline V gene sequence: CDR1 DFQATT, CDR2 SNEGSKA (reference sequence). Germline trimming cut 2 bases from V and 6 bases from J; bases unmatched to any gene: 14. The CDR3 extends over 16 amino acids. DNA of the CDR3: TGCAGTGCTAGATCCCCGGTCCCGGGACAGGGTTCCGAGCAGTACTTC. It codes for CSARSPVPGQGSEQYF.

This rearrangement joins TRBV21-1 to TRBJ1-6; the DNA was not used to check the table's D call, TRBD1. TRBV21-1 is recorded as a pseudogene. The CDR3 consists of 15 residues. CDR3 loop: CASRDRPRGNSPLHF. CDR3 coding DNA: TGTGCCAGCAGAGACAGACCTAGGGGGAATTCACCCCTCCACTTT.

The V call is TRBV5-1, the J call TRBJ2-5; D remains ambiguous. CDR3 length: 15 residues. V lost 0 bases and J 2 bases, leaving 11 bases between the germline ends. Germline CDR1 and CDR2: SGHRS and YFSETQ. CDR3 coding DNA: TGCGCCAGCAGCTTGGGAGTTAGGGCTCAAGAGACCCAGTACTTC. Its translation: CASSLGVRAQETQYF.

This clonotype was counted between two and nine times. In nucleotides, the CDR3 is TGCAGTGCTGACGGACAGGGGGTGGATGAGCAGTTCTTC. It encodes CSADGQGVDEQFF. The chain links TRBV20-1 to TRBJ2-1, with 10 bases that match TRBD1. The junction had 6 bases not matched to a gene; V was cut back by 5 bases and J by 8 bases. This CDR3 contains 13 residues. Germline V gene data show CDR1 as DFQATT and CDR2 as SNEGSKA (reference sequence).

The rearrangement uses TRBV10-3 and TRBJ2-3; 12 positions match TRBD2. The CDR3 contains 16 residues. The V gene end was trimmed by 4 bases and the J gene end by 2 bases; junction bases not matched to a gene: 4. Germline-derived CDR1 and CDR2 are ENHRY and SYGVKD. The CDR3 region is CAISGGLAGHTDTQYF. The CDR3 DNA reads TGTGCCATCAGTGGTGGACTAGCGGGACACACAGATACGCAGTATTTT.

This clonotype was counted many times. The chain combines TRBV12-3 or TRBV12-4 with TRBJ1-1; TRBD1 agrees at 8 bases. After removal of 4 bases from V and 7 bases from J, the junction contained 5 bases not matched to a gene. The CDR3 contains 13 residues. The DNA for the CDR3 is TGTGCCAGCAGTTCCGGGACAGGACTTGAAGCTTTCTTT. Amino acids: CASSSGTGLEAFF.

The chain recombines TRBV11-3 with TRBJ1-4, with D uncertain. Germline V gives CDR1 SGHNT, CDR2 YENEEA. Trimming removed 0 bases at V and 6 bases at J, with 11 bases between. This CDR3 region has 15 residues. CDR3 coding DNA: TGTGCCAGCAGCTTAGATTCCGGGAACCATGAAAAACTGTTTTTT. The encoded protein is CASSLDSGNHEKLFF.

The rearrangement uses TRBV20-1 and TRBJ2-4; a possible D gene is TRBD1 (5 bases). Germline CDR1 reads DFQATT; CDR2 reads SNEGSKA (reference sequence). The CDR3 sequence is 14 residues long. The V and J ends lost 3 bases and 4 bases respectively, with 13 bases between them. CDR3 sequence (DNA): TGCAGTGCTAGGGACACGGGCCAAAAAAACATTCAGTACTTC. Residues: CSARDTGQKNIQYF.

This clonotype was seen a few times. The chain carries TRBV20-1 and TRBJ2-5; D remains ambiguous. V shed 4 bases and J shed 0 bases, with 9 bases lying between them. The germline V gene has CDR1 DFQATT and CDR2 SNEGSKA (reference sequence). CDR3 length equals 13 residues. CDR3 residues: CSAIPENQETQYF. The DNA of the CDR3 is TGCAGTGCTATTCCTGAGAACCAAGAGACCCAGTACTTC.

This clonotype is termed medium-sized. V usage is TRBV12-3 or TRBV12-4 and J usage is TRBJ2-7; 14 bases match TRBD2. The CDR3 runs 15 residues. Losses at the gene ends were 6 bases for V and 8 bases for J; bases not matched to a gene: 9. The CDR3 here is CASSVGTSGSHKQYF. CDR3 DNA: TGTGCCAGCAGCGTGGGGACTAGCGGGAGTCATAAGCAGTACTTC.

This clonotype was recorded many times. The V and J genes are TRBV29-1 and TRBJ2-7; 8 bases are a match to TRBD2. Losses at the gene ends were 7 bases for V and 5 bases for J; bases not matched to a gene: 7. Germline V gene lookup returns CDR1 SQVTM and CDR2 ANQGSEA. CDR3 length: 12 amino acids. CDR3 bases: TGCAGCGCCGGGACTAGATGGGACGAGCAGTACTTC. As protein: CSAGTRWDEQYF.

The chain is built from TRBV5-1 and TRBJ2-1; a weak D match, TRBD1 (6 bases). The CDR3 consists of 15 residues. Germline CDR1 reads SGHRS; CDR2 reads YFSETQ. V lost 1 base and J lost 4, with 12 bases in between. In nucleotides, the CDR3 is TGCGCCAGCAGCTTGACGGCAGGGGTTTACAATGAGCAGTTCTTC. Translating gives CASSLTAGVYNEQFF.

The V call is TRBV7-6, the J call TRBJ1-5; D gene unclear. The CDR3 is made up of 15 amino acids. From germline, CDR1 is SGHVS and CDR2 FNYEAQ. Trimming pared 5 bases from V and 0 bases from J, leaving 11 bases between. The CDR3 spells CASSPQRDSNQPQHF. Here the CDR3 DNA reads TGTGCCAGCAGCCCTCAGAGGGATAGCAATCAGCCCCAGCATTTT.

This clonotype has just a few counts. This chain links TRBV11-2 with TRBJ2-7; D possibly corresponds to TRBD2 (5 bases). V lost 2 bases, J lost 5 bases, and 25 bases lay in between. The germline V gene has CDR1 SGHAT and CDR2 FQNNGV. The CDR3 covers 18 residues. In nucleotides, the CDR3 is TGTGCCAGCAGCTTATCCGGGGTCCGCCAGACGAGAGGCCACGAGCAGTACTTC. Translating it yields CASSLSGVRQTRGHEQYF.

This rearrangement joins TRBV12-3 or TRBV12-4 to TRBJ2-1; no firm D call. Deletions cut 5 bases from V and 8 bases from J, with 7 bases between. The CDR3 runs 11 residues. CDR3 residues: CASSLRHEQFF. CDR3 in DNA: TGTGCCAGCAGTCTACGTCATGAGCAGTTCTTC.

The J gene is TRBJ2-6, the V gene TRBV20-1, with D tentatively TRBD1 (6 bases). Between the trimmed V and J ends, which lost 2 bases and 0 bases, there was a span of 8 bases. The germline V gene encodes CDR1 DFQATT and CDR2 SNEGSKA (reference sequence). The CDR3 consists of 15 residues. The CDR3, as DNA: TGCAGTGCTAGAACAGGGTCCTCTGGGGCCAACGTCCTGACTTTC. Translating it yields CSARTGSSGANVLTF.

In its sample, this clonotype was seen many times. This chain links TRBV5-1 with TRBJ2-2; 9 positions match TRBD1. The CDR3 is made up of 15 amino acids. CDR1 and CDR2 (germline): SGHRS, YFSETQ. The V segment lost 4 bases and the J segment 7 bases; nucleotides outside the gene matches: 8. This CDR3 is CASSPPGQGIGELFF. Here the CDR3 DNA reads TGCGCCAGCAGCCCCCCGGGACAGGGTATCGGGGAGCTGTTTTTT. The full variable domain, in which reference TRBV5-1 and TRBJ2-2 provide the parts outside the CDR3, is KAGVTQTPRYLIKTRGQQVTLSCSPISGHRSVSWYQQTPGQGLQFLFEYFSETQRNKGNFPGRFSGRQFSNSRSEMNVSTLELGDSALYLCASSPPGQGIGELFFGEGSRLTVL.